The rows below give T cell receptor beta chains drawn from one sample of a study of T cell responses to AZD1222 COVID-19 vaccine. Measured with immunoSEQ multiplex PCR; TCRdb has only the in-frame clones, and not every one. The top ten hold 13% of the sample, which has roughly 100,000 clones, 88% seen once. This sample comprised peripheral blood, obtained on day 0 of AZD1222 vaccination. The origin of the receptors is an adult in good health. Both conserved end residues are part of each CDR3.

v_call: TRBV23-1; cdr3_length: 16; cdr3_aa: CASSPSPGTGCREQYF
v_call: TRBV7-3; cdr3_length: 17; cdr3_aa: CASSLKPSGRVTGELFF
v_call: TRBV5-1; cdr3_length: 13; cdr3_aa: CASSLGRLYGYTF
v_call: TRBV7-2; cdr3_length: 15; cdr3_aa: CASSWKRGSTDTQYF
v_call: TRBV19; cdr3_length: 14; cdr3_aa: CASSISRGNQPQHF
v_call: TRBV11-3; cdr3_length: 17; cdr3_aa: CASSLGLTVYSNQPQHF
v_call: TRBV6-6; cdr3_length: 16; cdr3_aa: CASSYSQGIGNEKLFF
v_call: TRBV2; cdr3_length: 13; cdr3_aa: CASSVGQVSGYTF
v_call: TRBV15; cdr3_length: 14; cdr3_aa: CATSRFRGPYEQYF
v_call: TRBV11-3; cdr3_length: 17; cdr3_aa: CASSSVVGGGAYNEQFF
v_call: TRBV10-3; cdr3_length: 14; cdr3_aa: CAISERGTKETQYF
v_call: TRBV7-3; cdr3_length: 15; cdr3_aa: CASSPGGGRNSPLHF
v_call: TRBV4-1; cdr3_length: 15; cdr3_aa: CASSQLVGAYYEQYF
v_call: TRBV5-1; cdr3_length: 16; cdr3_aa: CASSFRPGTGSHGYTF
v_call: TRBV11-2; cdr3_length: 15; cdr3_aa: CASSPNPGTTYGYTF
v_call: TRBV28; cdr3_length: 14; cdr3_aa: CASSLAGGFQPQHF
v_call: TRBV7-2; cdr3_length: 15; cdr3_aa: CASSPNGLLNTEAFF
v_call: TRBV5-1; cdr3_length: 16; cdr3_aa: CASSLLSGADTGELFF
v_call: TRBV24-1; cdr3_length: 12; cdr3_aa: CATSGPQETQYF
v_call: TRBV23-1; cdr3_length: 15; cdr3_aa: CASSRSSLAKNIQYF
v_call: TRBV7-8; cdr3_length: 15; cdr3_aa: CASSLYERSTDTQYF
v_call: TRBV30; cdr3_length: 15; cdr3_aa: CAWSGGQSYNSPLHF
v_call: TRBV3-1/TRBV3-2; cdr3_length: 16; cdr3_aa: CASSPPIGGSMETQYF
v_call: TRBV24-1; cdr3_length: 17; cdr3_aa: CATSDLTGAPGHSPLHF
v_call: TRBV18; cdr3_length: 14; cdr3_aa: CASSLGGNSYEQYF